This T cell receptor beta chain was found in a study of PD-L1 blockade in urothelial cancer. The data were produced by immunoSEQ multiplex PCR, yet TCRdb's version contains in-frame clones alone and is incomplete. The table lists roughly 43,000 clones, more than 70% of them singletons, with roughly 17% in the top ten. Trimming pared 2 bases from V and 0 bases from J, leaving 23 bases between. The CDR3 consists of 19 residues. Germline CDR1 is MNHGY and CDR2 is SVAAGI. As for time point: pretreatment peripheral blood. This chain joins TRBV6-9 and TRBJ2-7, with D perhaps TRBD1 (7 bases). The sequence was collected from a man in his 60s with urothelial cancer. The material was PBMCs, obtained around atezolizumab (anti-PD-L1) treatment. CDR3 residues: CASSYPPKTGRPSSYEQYF. The DNA for the CDR3 is TGTGCCAGCAGTTATCCACCAAAGACAGGGAGGCCATCCTCCTACGAGCAGTACTTC.